This T cell receptor beta chain was observed in a study of T-cell reconstitution after alpha-beta-depleted transplantation in children (dated by TCRdb to about 2016). About the investigation overall: The study quantitatively tracked T-cell immune reconstitution after TCRalphabeta/CD19-depleted allogeneic hematopoietic cell transplantation in children using TCR repertoire profiling.

The treatment or condition label on this specimen signifies: allogeneic hematopoietic cell transplantation with graft depleted of TCRalphabeta T cells and CD19 B cells. Transplant recipients were children who received TCRalphabeta/CD19-depleted allogeneic hematopoietic cell grafts. Results and caveats for the whole study, not just this receptor: In some patients, the high TCRbeta diversity seen at day 60 was put down to recipient T cells and intrathymic progenitors that had survived conditioning. Over subsequent months, a decline in hyperexpanded clone frequencies was noted, and after one year, T-cell counts and TCRbeta diversity were mostly ascribed to newly produced T cells. Apparently early alphabetaT-cell count recovery about two months after transplant reportedly relied on only several hundred rapidly expanded clones derived from non-depleted graft cells.

The library was obtained by PCR. The sample was run on an Illumina HiSeq 2500. To normalize quantification of the TCRbeta repertoire, the TCR libraries were built with molecular barcoding that relied on unique molecular identifiers. TCRdb took the public reads, trimmed them with fastp at Q25, ran MiXCR for clone calling and kept in-frame beta chains. Entries that share a CDR3 protein sequence are merged under the most common genes and DNA. Recorded for this sample are about 440,000 distinct CDR3 sequences; 43% of them occurred a single time. Roughly a quarter of the sample lies in the top ten. This clonotype turned up a few times. This clone's antigen is unknown. No much larger clone is present one base from it, and per-base qualities are unavailable. This TCR derives from a girl aged 2-10 years with aplastic anemia, due to receive a stem cell transplant. The sample here was PBMCs, taken before TCRalphabeta/CD19-depleted stem cell transplant.

The DNA is TGCAGTGCTAGATCCTTCAGGGGCGACGAGCAGTACTTC. Translated, this gives CSARSFRGDEQYF. Recombination connected TRBV20-1 to TRBJ2-7; the best D guess is TRBD1, with 6 bases matching. Its CDR3 holds 13 amino acids, cysteine through phenylalanine. The CDR3 DNA has 39 bases and is translated from base 1. V and J lose 2 bases and 5 bases, and a span of 13 bases separates them. Reading the germline V gene (reference sequence) gives CDR1 DFQATT and CDR2 SNEGSKA.